These 29 T cell receptor beta chains were all obtained from the same sample, sequenced in a study of shared clonotypes between healthy human individuals. The protocol was immunoSEQ multiplex PCR, while the TCRdb copy is restricted to in-frame clones and leaves out a portion. The sample holds some 2.1 million clones, approximately 92% seen once. CD45RO negativity and positive selection for CCR7 defined naive CD8 cells, a population that excluded terminally differentiated effector memory CD45RA+ cells. Sequencing used naive CD8+ T cells from PBMCs. The receptors shown here come from a man between 18 and 29 years old in good health. Some clones in this sample may be carry-over from other donors' samples.

V is TRBV4-1 and J is TRBJ2-7; D is undetermined. Trimming removed 4 bases at V and 5 bases at J, with 15 bases between. This CDR3 is 14 amino acids long. Germline V gene lookup returns CDR1 MGHRA and CDR2 YSYEKL. Here the CDR3 DNA reads TGCGCCAGCAGCCCTAGAACTACCCTCGACGAGCAGTACTTC. Amino acids: CASSPRTTLDEQYF.

The J gene is TRBJ2-7, the V gene TRBV7-2, with 8 bases matching TRBD1. Germline V gene sequence: CDR1 SGHTA, CDR2 FQGNSA. J was trimmed by 2 bases and V by 6 bases; bases with no gene match: 3. CDR3 length equals 13 residues. CDR3 residues: CASSDRGTYEQYF. DNA of the CDR3: TGTGCCAGCAGTGACAGGGGCACCTACGAGCAGTACTTC.

Comment on this clone: Within the sample, other DNA sequences also encode this same CDR3. The chain couples TRBV9 to TRBJ2-7; 10 nucleotides align to TRBD1. The CDR3 has 15 amino acids. Per germline, CDR1 SGDLS and CDR2 YYNGEE. The J segment lost 3 bases and the V segment lost 4 bases, leaving 7 bases of the junction unmatched. The CDR3 is CASSPRGQGSYEQYF. The CDR3 bases are TGTGCCAGCAGCCCAAGGGGACAGGGGAGCTACGAGCAGTACTTC.

This clone was observed once. The chain is built from TRBV29-1 and TRBJ2-7, with TRBD1 matching over 8 bases. CDR3 length: 11 residues. V gave up 7 bases and J gave up 7 bases; unmatched junction bases: 6. Germline V gene lookup returns CDR1 SQVTM and CDR2 ANQGSEA. The CDR3 sequence: CSGTGSGEQYF. The CDR3 DNA is TGCAGCGGGACAGGGTCGGGAGAGCAGTACTTC.

The rearrangement links TRBV4-1 to TRBJ1-1; D unresolved. Trimming cost V 0 bases and J 4 bases, with 12 bases left between them. Germline lookup yields CDR1 MGHRA and CDR2 YSYEKL. CDR3 length: 15 amino acids. CDR3 bases: TGCGCCAGCAGCCAAGAGCATGTGAGGGTCACTGAAGCTTTCTTT. Translating gives CASSQEHVRVTEAFF.

This chain links TRBV29-1 with TRBJ2-1; D is possibly TRBD1 or TRBD2 (5 bases each). CDR1 and CDR2 (germline): SQVTM, ANQGSEA. V was trimmed by 2 bases and J by 8 bases, leaving 16 bases between them. The CDR3 length is 14 residues. The CDR3 DNA sequence: TGCAGCGTTGAACGCGCATCGGTGGGGGATGAGCAGTTCTTC. Translation gives CSVERASVGDEQFF.

As concerns this clone: Other DNA sequences in the sample encode the same CDR3. J is TRBJ2-7 and V is TRBV4-2; D perhaps matches TRBD1 (5 bases). Germline V gene sequence: CDR1 LGHNA, CDR2 YNFKEQ. CDR3 length: 11 residues. Trimming pared 3 bases from V and 5 bases from J, leaving 5 bases between. CDR3 loop: CASSQGHEQYF. The DNA of the CDR3 is TGTGCCAGCAGCCAGGGGCACGAGCAGTACTTC.

The chain carries TRBV28 and TRBJ1-2; 8 bases line up with TRBD1. The V gene end was trimmed by 5 bases and the J gene end by 5 bases; junction bases not matched to a gene: 10. This CDR3 is built from 15 residues. Germline V lookup: CDR1 MDHEN, CDR2 SYDVKM. Here the CDR3 reads CASSLRGRFLYGYTF. CDR3 in DNA: TGTGCCAGCAGTCTCAGGGGGCGGTTTTTGTATGGCTACACCTTC.

This clone was counted once. The V gene is TRBV7-9, the J gene TRBJ2-2; D perhaps matches TRBD1 (5 bases). CDR3 length: 15 residues. Looked up from germline, CDR1 is SEHNR and CDR2 is FQNEAQ (reference sequence). The V end was cut by 1 base, the J end by 1 base, with 7 bases between. The CDR3 DNA reads as TGTGCCAGCAGCTTAGTTACAGGGAACACCGGGGAGCTGTTTTTT. It translates to CASSLVTGNTGELFF.

This sequence joins TRBV5-8 and TRBJ2-4; 8 bases agree with TRBD2. V shed 2 bases and J 0 bases; nucleotides not matched to a gene: 4. The CDR3 is 16 amino acids. Looked up from germline, CDR1 is SGHTS and CDR2 is YDEGEE. The CDR3 spells CASSFRLALAKNIQYF. In nucleotides, the CDR3 is TGTGCCAGCAGCTTTAGACTAGCGTTAGCCAAAAACATTCAGTACTTC.

The chain has TRBV28 and TRBJ2-1; 10 bases are a match to TRBD2. Trimming took 3 bases from V and 2 from J; bases not matched to a gene: 4. The length of the CDR3 is 16 residues. Germline CDR1 and CDR2: MDHEN and SYDVKM. CDR3 coding DNA: TGTGCCAGCAGTTTCTTAACTAGCGGGACCTACAATGAGCAGTTCTTC. This encodes CASSFLTSGTYNEQFF.

The chain uses TRBV28 and TRBJ2-7; 10 positions agree with TRBD1. Losses at the gene ends were 2 bases for V and 6 bases for J; bases not matched to a gene: 13. Looked up from germline, CDR1 is MDHEN and CDR2 is SYDVKM. The CDR3 spans 17 residues. The CDR3 spells CASSLRGTGEVAIEQYF. DNA for the CDR3: TGTGCCAGCAGTTTACGTGGGACAGGGGAAGTGGCGATCGAGCAGTACTTC.

The chain has TRBV6-1 and TRBJ2-5, with D unclear. Germline V gene data show CDR1 as MNHNS and CDR2 as SASEGT. The CDR3 runs 13 residues. V was cut by 6 bases and J by 1 base, with 9 bases left in between. CDR3 nucleotide sequence: TGTGCCAGCAGAGGAGACACCCAAGAGACCCAGTACTTC. Translating gives CASRGDTQETQYF.

This sequence joins TRBV19 and TRBJ1-2, with TRBD1 matching 7 bases. Germline V gives CDR1 LNHDA, CDR2 SQIVND (reference sequence). J gave up 4 bases and V 10 bases, and 21 bases lay outside the gene matches. CDR3 length: 17 amino acids. The CDR3: CATLGGTASERGYGYTF. The DNA for the CDR3 is TGTGCCACGCTAGGAGGGACAGCCAGCGAAAGGGGCTATGGCTACACCTTC.

The rearrangement joins TRBV27 to TRBJ2-7, with 7 bases aligning to TRBD2. V was pared by 2 bases and J by 2 bases, with 9 bases of the junction left unmatched. This CDR3 comprises 16 residues. CDR1 and CDR2 from the germline V gene are MNHEY and SMNVEV (reference sequence). CDR3 sequence reads: CASSLGWGLQAYEQYF. CDR3 in DNA: TGTGCCAGCAGTTTAGGCTGGGGACTACAAGCCTACGAGCAGTACTTC.

As for this clone: Other DNA sequences within the sample encode an identical CDR3. The chain joins TRBV6-5 to TRBJ2-7, with D possibly TRBD2 on 5 matching bases. Trimming removed 0 bases from V and 3 bases from J, with 9 bases in between. CDR3 size: 14 residues. Germline CDR1 and CDR2: MNHEY and SVGAGI. The CDR3 coding sequence is TGTGCCAGCAGTTACTCCGAGGGCCTCTACGAGCAGTACTTC. Its translation is CASSYSEGLYEQYF.

The gene calls are TRBV4-1 and TRBJ2-4, with TRBD1 matching over 7 bases. Per germline, CDR1 MGHRA and CDR2 YSYEKL. J lost 1 base, V lost 3 bases, and 9 bases had no gene match. The CDR3 has 17 residues. CDR3 nucleotide sequence: TGCGCCAGCAGCCAGGGTCGGGTCAGGGGGGCCAAAAACATTCAGTACTTC. Translating gives CASSQGRVRGAKNIQYF.

The genes are TRBV27 and TRBJ2-7; 11 bases align to TRBD2. The germline gives CDR1 MNHEY, CDR2 SMNVEV (reference sequence). The CDR3 has 13 residues. Losses at the gene ends were 7 bases for V and 7 bases for J; bases not matched to a gene: 6. The DNA for the CDR3 is TGTGCCAGCAAACTAGCGGGAGCCGTAGAGCAGTACTTC. Amino acids: CASKLAGAVEQYF.

Details on this clone: This sample includes further DNA sequences coding for the same CDR3. This chain connects TRBV7-9 to TRBJ2-5; 9 bases agree with TRBD2. CDR3 length: 13 amino acids. Germline trimming cut 5 bases from V and 5 bases from J; bases unmatched to any gene: 3. Germline CDR1 SEHNR, CDR2 FQNEAQ (reference sequence). This CDR3 is CASSPGLAETQYF. The CDR3 bases are TGTGCCAGCAGCCCGGGACTAGCTGAGACCCAGTACTTC.

V is TRBV5-1 and J is TRBJ2-7, with 8 bases fitting TRBD2. The CDR3 is 17 residues long. Germline CDR1 is SGHRS and CDR2 is YFSETQ. V was pared by 4 bases and J by 11 bases, with 23 bases of the junction left unmatched. As DNA, the CDR3 is TGCGCCAGCAGCCCGTACGGAGGCGAGGGACTAGTCCATTGGGAGTACTTC. Amino acids: CASSPYGGEGLVHWEYF.

J is TRBJ2-5 and V is TRBV5-1, with TRBD1 matching 9 bases. The CDR3 spans 16 residues. V lost 4 bases, J lost 3 bases, and 10 bases stayed unmatched. Germline V gene data show CDR1 as SGHRS and CDR2 as YFSETQ. This chain's CDR3 is CASSNTFRDREETQYF. The CDR3 coding sequence is TGCGCCAGCAGCAATACGTTCCGGGACAGGGAAGAGACCCAGTACTTC.

This chain uses TRBV28 with TRBJ2-7; 9 bases agree with TRBD2. This CDR3 contains 14 residues. The germline V gene encodes CDR1 MDHEN and CDR2 SYDVKM. With 6 bases clipped from V and 7 bases from J, the junction kept 10 bases outside the gene matches. CDR3 DNA: TGTGCCAGCAGGTGGCTAGCGGGGCCGGGGGAGCAGTACTTC. Amino acid sequence: CASRWLAGPGEQYF.

On this clone itself: Other DNA sequences in the sample encode the same CDR3. The rearrangement uses TRBV4-3 and TRBJ2-7; D gene uncertain. The CDR3 is 13 amino acids. V was clipped by 1 base and J by 3 bases, with 7 bases between them. Germline lookup yields CDR1 LGHNA and CDR2 YSLEER. CDR3 sequence reads: CASSQGRNYEQYF. CDR3 coding DNA: TGCGCCAGCAGCCAAGGGAGAAACTACGAGCAGTACTTC.

Concerning this clone itself: Other nucleotide sequences in the sample specify the same CDR3. The rearrangement links TRBV4-1 to TRBJ2-7; 9 bases map to TRBD1. The CDR3 length is 14 residues. Germline V CDR1 and CDR2: MGHRA, YSYEKL. Trimming took 4 bases from V and 2 from J; bases not matched to a gene: 3. CDR3 protein: CASSPGQGTYEQYF. CDR3 sequence (DNA): TGCGCCAGCAGCCCCGGACAGGGGACCTACGAGCAGTACTTC.

The chain is built from TRBV7-2 and TRBJ2-7; 7 nucleotides match TRBD2. This CDR3 has 15 residues. The germline V gene has CDR1 SGHTA and CDR2 FQGNSA. After removal of 5 bases from V and 3 bases from J, the junction contained 10 bases not matched to a gene. Written as DNA, the CDR3 is TGTGCCAGCAGCCCCCGGGCGGGAGAGCTCTACGAGCAGTACTTC. Its translation: CASSPRAGELYEQYF.

V gene TRBV6-1 combines with J gene TRBJ1-1; no clear D gene. Per germline, CDR1 MNHNS and CDR2 SASEGT. The CDR3 has 12 residues. Trimming shortened V by 6 bases and J by 10 bases, and 15 bases separated the two germline ends. The CDR3, as DNA: TGTGCCAGCAGGTCAGACCCCGTTGGAGCTTTCTTT. Translated, it gives CASRSDPVGAFF.

Details on this clone: Other DNA sequences in the sample encode the same CDR3. The chain couples TRBV19 to TRBJ2-3; the D is unclear. Germline CDR1 LNHDA, CDR2 SQIVND (reference sequence). The CDR3 totals 13 residues. V lost 6 bases, J lost 0 bases, and 7 bases lay in between. The CDR3 sequence: CASSGSSTDTQYF. In DNA form, the CDR3 reads TGTGCCAGTAGCGGATCTAGCACAGATACGCAGTATTTT. The variable domain in full, completed from reference TRBV19 and TRBJ2-3, reads DGGITQSPKYLFRKEGQNVTLSCEQNLNHDAMYWYRQDPGQGLRLIYYSQIVNDFQKGDIAEGYSVSREKKESFPLTVTSAQKNPTAFYLCASSGSSTDTQYFGPGTRLTVL.

The genes are TRBV4-1 and TRBJ1-2; D not certain. The CDR3 is made up of 17 amino acids. The germline V gene has CDR1 MGHRA and CDR2 YSYEKL. V gave up 6 bases and J gave up 0 bases, with 20 bases separating them. CDR3 sequence (DNA): TGCGCCAGCAGACCAAGAACGCGACGGCCTCCTAACTATGGCTACACCTTC. Its translation: CASRPRTRRPPNYGYTF.

CDR3 sequence: CASSASRTSDHSYNEQFF. In DNA form, the CDR3 reads TGTGCCAGCAGCGCTAGCCGGACTAGCGACCACTCCTACAATGAGCAGTTCTTC. The V call is TRBV9, the J call TRBJ2-1, with 9 bases fitting TRBD2. V gave up 3 bases and J gave up 0 bases; unmatched junction bases: 10. Germline V gene sequence: CDR1 SGDLS, CDR2 YYNGEE. This CDR3 region has 18 residues.